This entry is about one T cell receptor (beta chain). The data originate from a study of T cells expressing NK-cell markers. CDR1 and CDR2 from the germline V gene are KGHDR and SFDVKD. The CDR3 is 15 amino acids. TCRdb reprocessed the 5' RACE reads and reports one entry per CDR3 protein, with no DNA. The sample spans about 150,000 distinct CDR3 sequences; the ten largest clones claim 10% to 15%. This chain links TRBV24-1 with TRBJ1-5. The sample taken for sequencing was blood T cells: a sorted CD56 or NKG2C T cell subset, CD4+ or CD8+ T cells, or bulk PBMC T cells (not recorded which). This receptor was identified in a man younger than 35 in good health. CDR3 sequence reads: CATSERGYSNQPQHF.